This T cell receptor (beta chain) derives from a study of T cell responses to AZD1222 COVID-19 vaccine. Using immunoSEQ multiplex PCR, the repertoire was profiled, and TCRdb retains in-frame clones only, with some absent. The sample has some 86,000 clones, 92% seen once. The starting material was peripheral blood, obtained on day 0 of AZD1222 vaccination. This receptor was taken from an adult in good health.

The CDR3 spells CSASKGDRVYQPQHF. Here the CDR3 DNA reads TGCAGTGCTAGTAAGGGGGACAGGGTGTATCAGCCCCAGCATTTT. This rearrangement joins TRBV20-1 to TRBJ1-5, with 9 bases identical to TRBD1. Trimming removed 3 bases from V and 5 bases from J; junction bases left unmatched: 8. The CDR3 consists of 15 residues. Germline CDR1 DFQATT, CDR2 SNEGSKA (reference sequence).